The text below deals with one TCR beta chain. This clonotype occurred a few times. The antigen this receptor binds is unknown. Base-call qualities are not available, and no considerably larger clone is one nucleotide away. The junction carries 19 bases between V and J, which are trimmed by 5 bases and 3 bases respectively. Taken from the germline V gene (reference sequence), the CDR1 and CDR2 loops are SEHNR and FQNEAQ. Including cysteine and phenylalanine, the CDR3 has 16 amino acids. The sequence is cut down to CDR3 DNA, 48 bases in frame from base 1. This record comes from a study of T cells in Graves' hyperthyroidism and ophthalmopathy (dated by TCRdb to between 2018 and 2021). Notes on the research overall: Peripheral blood was sampled at the time of initial diagnosis, prior to any treatment. To identify distinguishing TCR V-J signatures, a discovery cohort of some 99 patients was used, comprising some 43 with Graves' ophthalmopathy and 57 with stable Graves' hyperthyroidism. Whether ophthalmopathy could be predicted prospectively was tested in an independent validation cohort made up of 18 to 20 hyperthyroidism patients plus 17 patients who later progressed to ophthalmopathy. For training and testing, the approximately 97 patients in the discovery cohort were randomly divided in a 7:3 ratio. In addition, the study compared T-cell repertoires in thyroid tissue and in blood from about 6 Graves' hyperthyroidism patients. After sampling, hyperthyroidism patients received methimazole starting at 30 mg daily, and ophthalmopathy patients received high-dose intravenous methylprednisolone. The paper describes TCR Vbeta CDR3 sequencing of around 140 peripheral blood samples, made up of about 41 ophthalmopathy patients, roughly 72 hyperthyroidism patients and approximately 17 progressor patients. On the study overall, not on this receptor specifically: Blood samples also contained most of the expanded thyroid clonotypes (frequency above 0.001), which suggests that blood repertoires may reflect thyroid immune responses. In validation, the model predicted progression to ophthalmopathy with around 71% sensitivity and less than 75% specificity, a median of approximately 6.5 months before onset. A 13 V-J signature model separated ophthalmopathy from stable hyperthyroidism, with 87.88% sensitivity and roughly 81% specificity in cross-validation and 80%/75% in testing. Sample size was not statistically predetermined, and investigators were not blinded to group allocation.

A patient counted as having stable Graves' hyperthyroidism if no progression to ophthalmopathy occurred over 18 months of follow-up. Hyperthyroidism patients were newly diagnosed, had a disease duration of under 2 months, and were aged 18 to 65 years. Any patient with an uncontrolled infection, another autoimmune disease, pregnancy or lactation was excluded. Diagnoses were established on the basis of clinical symptoms, serum thyroxine and TRAb, thyroid ultrasound, and orbital computed tomography. Ficoll-Paque density gradient centrifugation was used to isolate PBMCs from 9.5 to 10 ml of fresh peripheral blood. Trizol reagent was used to extract total RNA, and RNA quality was then checked on an Agilent 2100 Bioanalyzer. TCR beta CDR3 regions were amplified from RNA transcripts. For the first round of RT-PCR on the TCR CDR3, the HTBI primer set was used together with the Qiagen OneStep RT-PCR kit. Libraries were constructed in a second round of multiplex PCR, after which size selection and purification were carried out. Sequencing of the libraries was done on an Illumina HiSeq2000 using paired-end 100 bp reads. Processing in the source paper ran as follows. SOAPnuke was used to process the raw data, with reads discarded if the reads contained adapters or uncalled bases, had a mean Phred below 15, or lacked an exact constant-primer or identifier match. COPE v1.2.5 was used to merge high-quality paired reads, and clonotypes were defined as unique nucleotide sequences. Clonotypes were aligned to IMGT TRBV, TRBD and TRBJ reference segments using MiTCR v1.1. The analysis included only V-J combinations with a frequency above 0.0001, which together covered around 99% of the repertoires. A TCS score was defined as the ratio between F50 (clonal expansion) and ExV (chaos), using BLOSUM62-based TCRdist between CDR3 peptides within each V-J. Welch's t-statistics and random forest reduced roughly 540 V-J features to roughly 13, which were used in a naive Bayes classifier (R e1071). TCRdb trimmed the raw reads at Q25, called clones with MiXCR and kept productive beta chains. All rows with the same CDR3 protein become a single entry with the most common DNA and genes. It is TCRdb's table, rather than the study itself, that gives the V and J calls and clone size. This sample comprises 340,000 or so distinct CDR3 sequences, around 23% of them detected only once. The ten largest make up less than 65% of the sample.

Specimen: blood. The source is a woman aged 50 to 60 with Graves' hyperthyroidism. The chain is made from TRBV7-9 and TRBJ2-5, and TRBD1 may be the D gene, going by 6 matching bases. The DNA sequence reads TGTGCCAGCAGCACTTTCCACCGGGACATCGAAGAGACCCAGTACTTC. This translates into CASSTFHRDIEETQYF. With all but the CDR3 taken from the reference TRBV7-9 and TRBJ2-5 genes, the full variable domain is: DTGVSQNPRHKITKRGQNVTFRCDPISEHNRLYWYRQTLGQGPEFLTYFQNEAQLEKSRLLSDRFSAERPKGSFSTLEIQRTEQGDSAMYLCASSTFHRDIEETQYFGPGTRLLVL.